This T cell receptor (beta chain) came from a study of CD8+CD57+ T cells in acquired aplastic anemia. Study-wide results and limits: Significant differences in CD8+ Simpson's diversity were not observed between patients and controls. Both patients and controls carried the same twenty-nine CD8+ CDR3 sequences.

The V end lost 11 bases, the J end lost 3 bases, and 25 bases lay between the germline ends. The length of the CDR3 is 16 residues. Germline V CDR1 and CDR2: LNHDA, SQIVND (reference sequence). Genomic DNA constituted the template upon which TCR beta VDJ and CDR3 profiling was performed. TCRdb re-called the reads through MiXCR, storing one row per CDR3 protein. Here the sample spans around 230,000 distinct CDR3 sequences, around 60% being singletons. This clonotype was found a few times. Its antigen is not known. The sequenced sample consisted of sorted CD4+, CD8+, or CD8+CD57+ T cells (not recorded which) from PBMCs. This sequence was found in a human donor in good health. The rearrangement links TRBV19 to TRBJ1-1; D possibly corresponds to TRBD1 (5 bases). For the CDR3, the DNA is TGTGCCCCTATAGCTAGCAGGGATACCGCTGACACTGAAGCTTTCTTT. It translates to CAPIASRDTADTEAFF.